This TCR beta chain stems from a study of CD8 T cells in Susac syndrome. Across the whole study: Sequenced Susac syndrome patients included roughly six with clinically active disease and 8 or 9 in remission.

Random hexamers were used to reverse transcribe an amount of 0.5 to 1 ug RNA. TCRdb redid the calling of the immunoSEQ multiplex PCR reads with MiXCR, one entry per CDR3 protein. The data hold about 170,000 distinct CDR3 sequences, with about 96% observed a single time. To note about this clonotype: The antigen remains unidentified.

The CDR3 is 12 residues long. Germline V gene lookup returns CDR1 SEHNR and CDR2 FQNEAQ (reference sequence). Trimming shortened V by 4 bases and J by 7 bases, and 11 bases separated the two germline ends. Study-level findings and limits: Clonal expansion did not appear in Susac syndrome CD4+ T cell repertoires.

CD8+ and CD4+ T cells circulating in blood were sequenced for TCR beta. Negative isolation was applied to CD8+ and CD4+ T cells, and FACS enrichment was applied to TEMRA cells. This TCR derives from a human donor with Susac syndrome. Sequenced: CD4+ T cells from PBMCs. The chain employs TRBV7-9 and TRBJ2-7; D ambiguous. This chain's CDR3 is CASSSRAAEQYF. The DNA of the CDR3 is TGTGCCAGCAGCTCCCGGGCCGCGGAGCAGTACTTC.